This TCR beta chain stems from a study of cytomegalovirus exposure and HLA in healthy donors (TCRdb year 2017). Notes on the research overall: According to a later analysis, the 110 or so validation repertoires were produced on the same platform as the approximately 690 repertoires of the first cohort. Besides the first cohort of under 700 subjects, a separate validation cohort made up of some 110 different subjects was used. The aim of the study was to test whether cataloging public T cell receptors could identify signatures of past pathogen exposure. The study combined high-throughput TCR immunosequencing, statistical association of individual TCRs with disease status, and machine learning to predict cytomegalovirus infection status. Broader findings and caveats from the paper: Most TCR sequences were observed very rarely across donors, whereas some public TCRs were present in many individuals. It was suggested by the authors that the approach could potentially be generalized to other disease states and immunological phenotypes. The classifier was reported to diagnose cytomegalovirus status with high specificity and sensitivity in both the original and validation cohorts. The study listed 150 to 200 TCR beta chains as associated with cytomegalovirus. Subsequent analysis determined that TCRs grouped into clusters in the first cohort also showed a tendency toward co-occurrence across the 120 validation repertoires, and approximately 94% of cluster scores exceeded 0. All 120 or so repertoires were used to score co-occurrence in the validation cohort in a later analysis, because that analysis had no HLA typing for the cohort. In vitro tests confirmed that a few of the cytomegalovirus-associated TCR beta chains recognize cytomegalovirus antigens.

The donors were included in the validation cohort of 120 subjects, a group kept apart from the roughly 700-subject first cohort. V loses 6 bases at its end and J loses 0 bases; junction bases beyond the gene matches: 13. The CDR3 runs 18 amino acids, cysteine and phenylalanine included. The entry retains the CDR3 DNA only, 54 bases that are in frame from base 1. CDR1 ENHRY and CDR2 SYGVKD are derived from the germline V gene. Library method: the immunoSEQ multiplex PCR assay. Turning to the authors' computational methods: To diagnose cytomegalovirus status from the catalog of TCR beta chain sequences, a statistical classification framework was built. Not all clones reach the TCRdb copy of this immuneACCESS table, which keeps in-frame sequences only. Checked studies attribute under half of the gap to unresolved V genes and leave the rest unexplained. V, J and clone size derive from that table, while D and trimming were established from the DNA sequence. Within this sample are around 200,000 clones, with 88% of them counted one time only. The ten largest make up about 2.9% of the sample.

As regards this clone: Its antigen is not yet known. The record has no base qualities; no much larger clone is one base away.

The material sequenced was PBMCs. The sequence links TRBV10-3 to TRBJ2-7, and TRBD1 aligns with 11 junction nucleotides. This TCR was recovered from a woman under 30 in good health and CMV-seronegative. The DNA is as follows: TGTGCCATCAGGGCGACGGGACAGGGGGTACCGAGCTCCTACGAGCAGTACTTC. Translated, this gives CAIRATGQGVPSSYEQYF.